This is a list of T cell receptor beta chains from one sample in a study of CD4 T cells in relation to SARS-CoV-2 and coronaviruses. What these receptors recognize is not known. Clones were sequenced by immunoSEQ multiplex PCR, and TCRdb holds only the in-frame ones, with some missing. Here the sample spans 20,000 or so clones, over 75% being singletons. Source material: CD4+ T cells from PBMCs, cultured in vitro. The receptors originated from a human donor in good health. Each CDR3 is given with its conserved first and last residue. A D gene is named only where the DNA matches it firmly.

D gene: TRBD1
J gene: TRBJ1-2
V gene: TRBV24-1
CDR3 protein: CATSDSGTGAWGYTF
CDR3 DNA: TGTGCCACCAGTGATTCCGGGACAGGGGCTTGGGGCTACACCTTC

D gene: TRBD2
J gene: TRBJ2-7
V gene: TRBV6-5
CDR3 protein: CASRDSGNSYEQYF
CDR3 DNA: TGTGCCAGCAGGGATAGCGGGAACTCCTACGAGCAGTACTTC

D gene: NA
J gene: TRBJ2-6
V gene: TRBV5-1
CDR3 protein: CASSRQGRGGGANVLTF
CDR3 DNA: TGCGCCAGCAGCCGACAGGGTAGGGGAGGTGGGGCCAACGTCCTGACTTTC

D gene: TRBD2
J gene: TRBJ2-1
V gene: TRBV11-2
CDR3 protein: CASSFSRLAVEQFF
CDR3 DNA: TGTGCCAGCAGCTTTAGCCGACTAGCGGTTGAGCAGTTCTTC

D gene: NA
J gene: TRBJ2-7
V gene: TRBV7-9
CDR3 protein: CASSFGDGRYEQYF
CDR3 DNA: TGTGCCAGCAGCTTTGGGGACGGCCGCTACGAGCAGTACTTC

D gene: NA
J gene: TRBJ2-1
V gene: TRBV28
CDR3 protein: CASSFLGYEQFF
CDR3 DNA: TGTGCCAGCAGTTTTCTGGGCTATGAGCAGTTCTTC

D gene: NA
J gene: TRBJ2-3
V gene: TRBV5-1
CDR3 protein: CASSPSLGRTDTQYF
CDR3 DNA: TGCGCCAGCAGCCCCTCGCTCGGGCGCACAGATACGCAGTATTTT

D gene: NA
J gene: TRBJ2-1
V gene: TRBV12-3/TRBV12-4
CDR3 protein: CASRYSNGGEQFF
CDR3 DNA: TGTGCCAGCAGGTATTCGAATGGCGGAGAGCAGTTCTTC

D gene: TRBD2
J gene: TRBJ2-3
V gene: TRBV5-4
CDR3 protein: CASSLENGRADTQYF
CDR3 DNA: TGTGCCAGCAGCTTGGAGAACGGGAGGGCAGATACGCAGTATTTT

D gene: NA
J gene: TRBJ2-2
V gene: TRBV5-4
CDR3 protein: CASSTGTGNTGELFF
CDR3 DNA: TGTGCCAGCAGCACGGGGACTGGAAACACCGGGGAGCTGTTTTTT

D gene: NA
J gene: TRBJ2-2
V gene: TRBV18
CDR3 protein: CASSPLENTGELFF
CDR3 DNA: TGTGCCAGCTCACCACTAGAGAACACCGGGGAGCTGTTTTTT

D gene: NA
J gene: TRBJ1-3
V gene: TRBV5-1
CDR3 protein: CASSPTPGFSNTIYF
CDR3 DNA: TGCGCCAGCAGCCCTACCCCGGGTTTCTCAAACACCATATATTTT

D gene: NA
J gene: TRBJ2-1
V gene: TRBV28
CDR3 protein: CASSLQLEDNEQFF
CDR3 DNA: TGTGCCAGCAGTTTACAGTTAGAAGACAATGAGCAGTTCTTC

D gene: TRBD2
J gene: TRBJ2-1
V gene: TRBV29-1
CDR3 protein: CSVGRLAGSGYNEQFF
CDR3 DNA: TGCAGCGTCGGACGACTAGCGGGATCTGGGTACAATGAGCAGTTCTTC